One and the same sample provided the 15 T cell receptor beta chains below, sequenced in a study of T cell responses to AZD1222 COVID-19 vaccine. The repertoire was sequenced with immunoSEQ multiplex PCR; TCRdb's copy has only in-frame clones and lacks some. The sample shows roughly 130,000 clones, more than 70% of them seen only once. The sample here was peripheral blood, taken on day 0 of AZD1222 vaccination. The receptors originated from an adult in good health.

CDR3 in DNA: TGTGCCAGCAGCTCCTCCGGGACAGGGGGGTTCGGGGAGCTGTTTTTT. Translating gives CASSSSGTGGFGELFF. The genes are TRBV7-2 and TRBJ2-2, with 11 bases identical to TRBD1. This CDR3 spans 16 amino acids. The germline gives CDR1 SGHTA, CDR2 FQGNSA. Unmatched junction bases numbered 8, after V lost 4 bases and J lost 7 bases.

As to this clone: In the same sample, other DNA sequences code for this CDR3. The CDR3 spells CASSLDSGPYNEQFF. The CDR3 DNA is TGCGCCAGCAGCTTAGACAGCGGACCCTACAATGAGCAGTTCTTC. The J gene is TRBJ2-1, the V gene TRBV5-1; D possibly matches TRBD1 or TRBD2 (5 bases each). Germline values: CDR1 SGHRS, CDR2 YFSETQ. Trimming removed 2 bases at V and 2 bases at J, with 11 bases between. The CDR3 runs 15 residues.

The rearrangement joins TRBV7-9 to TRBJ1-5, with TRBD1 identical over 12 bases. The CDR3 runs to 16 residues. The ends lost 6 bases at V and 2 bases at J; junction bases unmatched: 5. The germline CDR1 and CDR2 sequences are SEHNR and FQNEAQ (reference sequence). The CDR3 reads CASSTGTGGGNQPQHF. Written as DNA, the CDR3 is TGTGCCAGCAGTACCGGGACAGGGGGCGGCAATCAGCCCCAGCATTTT.

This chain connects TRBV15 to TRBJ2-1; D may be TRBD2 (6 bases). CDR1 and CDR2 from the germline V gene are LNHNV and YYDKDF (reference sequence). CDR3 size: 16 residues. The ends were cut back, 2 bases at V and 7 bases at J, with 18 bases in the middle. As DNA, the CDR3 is TGTGCCACCAGCAGACTAAATACGGGAGTTCAGAATGAGCAGTTCTTC. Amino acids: CATSRLNTGVQNEQFF.

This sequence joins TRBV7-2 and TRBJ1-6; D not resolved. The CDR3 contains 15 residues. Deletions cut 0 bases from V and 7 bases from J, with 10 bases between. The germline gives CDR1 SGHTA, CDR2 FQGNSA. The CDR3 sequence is CASSLARSWNSPLHF. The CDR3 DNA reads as TGTGCCAGCAGCTTAGCGCGGAGTTGGAATTCACCCCTCCACTTT. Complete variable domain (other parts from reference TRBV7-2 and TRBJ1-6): GAGVSQSPSNKVTEKGKDVELRCDPISGHTALYWYRQSLGQGLEFLIYFQGNSAPDKSGLPSDRFSAERTGGSVSTLTIQRTQQEDSAVYLCASSLARSWNSPLHFGNGTRLTVT.

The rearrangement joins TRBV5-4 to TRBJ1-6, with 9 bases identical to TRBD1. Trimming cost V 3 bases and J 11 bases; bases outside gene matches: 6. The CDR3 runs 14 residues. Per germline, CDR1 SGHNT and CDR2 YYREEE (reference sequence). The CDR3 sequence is CASSYDRGSTPLHF. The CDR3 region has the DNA TGTGCCAGCAGCTACGACAGGGGGAGTACACCCCTCCACTTT.

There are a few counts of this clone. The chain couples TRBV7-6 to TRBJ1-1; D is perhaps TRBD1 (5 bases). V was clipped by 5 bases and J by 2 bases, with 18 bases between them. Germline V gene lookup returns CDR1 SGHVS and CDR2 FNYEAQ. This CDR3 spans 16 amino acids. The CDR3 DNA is TGTGCCAGCAGCATATCGACAGCGACCTTTAACACTGAAGCTTTCTTT. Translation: CASSISTATFNTEAFF. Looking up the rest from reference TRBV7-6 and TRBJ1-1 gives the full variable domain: GAGVSQSPRYKVTKRGQDVALRCDPISGHVSLYWYRQALGQGPEFLTYFNYEAQQDKSGLPNDRFSAERPEGSISTLTIQRTEQRDSAMYRCASSISTATFNTEAFFGQGTRLTVV.

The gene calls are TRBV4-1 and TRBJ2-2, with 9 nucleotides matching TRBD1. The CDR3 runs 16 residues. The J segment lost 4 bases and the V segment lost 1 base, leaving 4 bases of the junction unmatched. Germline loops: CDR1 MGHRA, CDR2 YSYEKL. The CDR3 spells CASSQGQGEITGELFF. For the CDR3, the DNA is TGCGCCAGCAGCCAAGGACAGGGGGAAATCACCGGGGAGCTGTTTTTT.

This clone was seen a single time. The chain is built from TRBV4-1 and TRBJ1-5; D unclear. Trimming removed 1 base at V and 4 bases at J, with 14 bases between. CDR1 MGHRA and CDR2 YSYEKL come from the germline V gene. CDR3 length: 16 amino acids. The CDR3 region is CASSQAGRRPNQPQHF. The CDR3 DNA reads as TGCGCCAGCAGCCAAGCCGGCAGACGCCCGAATCAGCCCCAGCATTTT.

This chain's CDR3 is CASSKTGQGLACQETQYF. The CDR3 region has the DNA TGTGCCAGCAGCAAAACGGGACAGGGACTAGCGTGCCAAGAGACCCAGTACTTC. This rearrangement joins TRBV21-1 to TRBJ2-5; the D segment call TRBD2 is taken from the table without a DNA check. TRBV21-1 is a recognized pseudogene. The CDR3 is made up of 18 amino acids.

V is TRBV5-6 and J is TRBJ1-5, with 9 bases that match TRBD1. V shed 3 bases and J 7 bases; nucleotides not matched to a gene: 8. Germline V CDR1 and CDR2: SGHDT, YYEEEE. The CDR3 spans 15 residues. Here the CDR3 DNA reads TGTGCCAGCAGCTCCGGGACAGGGAAGGGGCAGCCCCAGCATTTT. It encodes CASSSGTGKGQPQHF.

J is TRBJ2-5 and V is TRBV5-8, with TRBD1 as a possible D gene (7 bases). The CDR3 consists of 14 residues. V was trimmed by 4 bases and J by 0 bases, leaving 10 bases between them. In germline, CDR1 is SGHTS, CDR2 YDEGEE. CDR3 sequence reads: CASSDRDYQETQYF. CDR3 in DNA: TGTGCCAGCAGCGACAGGGACTACCAAGAGACCCAGTACTTC.

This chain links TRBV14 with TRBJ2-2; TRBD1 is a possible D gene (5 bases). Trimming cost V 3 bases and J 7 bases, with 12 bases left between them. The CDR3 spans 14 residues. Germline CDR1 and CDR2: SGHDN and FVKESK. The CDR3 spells CASSQFQGGGELFF. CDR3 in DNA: TGTGCCAGCAGCCAGTTCCAGGGCGGCGGGGAGCTGTTTTTT. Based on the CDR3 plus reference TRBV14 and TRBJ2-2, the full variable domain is EAGVTQFPSHSVIEKGQTVTLRCDPISGHDNLYWYRRVMGKEIKFLLHFVKESKQDESGMPNNRFLAERTGGTYSTLKVQPAELEDSGVYFCASSQFQGGGELFFGEGSRLTVL.

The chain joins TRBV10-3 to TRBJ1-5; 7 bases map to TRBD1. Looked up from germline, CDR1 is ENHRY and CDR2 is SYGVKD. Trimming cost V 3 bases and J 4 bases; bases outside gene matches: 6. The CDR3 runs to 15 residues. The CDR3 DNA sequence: TGTGCCATCAGTGAATCGACAGGGAATAATCAGCCCCAGCATTTT. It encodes CAISESTGNNQPQHF.

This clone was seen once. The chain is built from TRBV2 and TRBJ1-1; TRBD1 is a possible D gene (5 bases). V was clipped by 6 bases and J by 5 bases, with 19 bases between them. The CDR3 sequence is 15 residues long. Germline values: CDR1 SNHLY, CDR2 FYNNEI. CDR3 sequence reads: CASSILGDAGTEAFF. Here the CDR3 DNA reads TGTGCCAGCAGCATACTCGGGGACGCGGGGACTGAAGCTTTCTTT.